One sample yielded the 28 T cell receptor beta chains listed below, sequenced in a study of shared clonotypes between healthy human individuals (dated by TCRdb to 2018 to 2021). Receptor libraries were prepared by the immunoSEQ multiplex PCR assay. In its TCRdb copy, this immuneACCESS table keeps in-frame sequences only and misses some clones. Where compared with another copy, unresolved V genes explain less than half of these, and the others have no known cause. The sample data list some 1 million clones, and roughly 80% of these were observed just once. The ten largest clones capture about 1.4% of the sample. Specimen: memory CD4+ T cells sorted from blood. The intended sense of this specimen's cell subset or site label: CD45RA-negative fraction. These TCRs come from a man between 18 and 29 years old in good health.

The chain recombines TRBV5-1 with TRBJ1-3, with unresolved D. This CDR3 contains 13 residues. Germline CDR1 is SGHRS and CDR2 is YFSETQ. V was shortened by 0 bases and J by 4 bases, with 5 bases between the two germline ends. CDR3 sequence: CASSLGRGNTIYF. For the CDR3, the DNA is TGCGCCAGCAGCTTGGGGCGGGGAAACACCATATATTTT.

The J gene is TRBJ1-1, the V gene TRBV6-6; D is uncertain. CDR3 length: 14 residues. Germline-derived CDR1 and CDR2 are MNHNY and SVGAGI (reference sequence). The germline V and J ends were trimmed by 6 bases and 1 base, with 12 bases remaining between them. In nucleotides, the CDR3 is TGTGCCAGCAGCCGCGACGGACCGAACACTGAAGCTTTCTTT. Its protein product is CASSRDGPNTEAFF.

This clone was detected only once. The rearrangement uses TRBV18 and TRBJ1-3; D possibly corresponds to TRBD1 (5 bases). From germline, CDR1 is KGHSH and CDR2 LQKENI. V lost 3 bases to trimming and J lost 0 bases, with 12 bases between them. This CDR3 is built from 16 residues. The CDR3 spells CASSPSGLNSGNTIYF. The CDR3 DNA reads TGTGCCAGCTCACCCTCGGGACTGAACTCTGGAAACACCATATATTTT.

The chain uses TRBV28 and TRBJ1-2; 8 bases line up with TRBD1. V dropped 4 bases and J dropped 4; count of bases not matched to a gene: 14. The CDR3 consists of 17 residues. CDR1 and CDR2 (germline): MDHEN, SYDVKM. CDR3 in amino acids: CASSSNLGTGVVYGYTF. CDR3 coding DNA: TGTGCCAGCAGTTCGAACCTCGGGACAGGAGTAGTCTATGGCTACACCTTC.

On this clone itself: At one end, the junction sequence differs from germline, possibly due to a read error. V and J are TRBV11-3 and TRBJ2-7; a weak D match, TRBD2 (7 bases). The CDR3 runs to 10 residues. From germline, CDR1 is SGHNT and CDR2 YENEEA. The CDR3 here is CASPGGSSAF. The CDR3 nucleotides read TGTGCCAGCCCGGGGGGCTCGAGCGCGTTC. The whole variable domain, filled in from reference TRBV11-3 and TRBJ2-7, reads EAGVVQSPRYKIIEKKQPVAFWCNPISGHNTLYWYLQNLGQGPELLIRYENEEAVDDSQLPKDRFSAERLKGVDSTLKIQPAELGDSAVYLCASPGGSSAFGPGTRLTVT.

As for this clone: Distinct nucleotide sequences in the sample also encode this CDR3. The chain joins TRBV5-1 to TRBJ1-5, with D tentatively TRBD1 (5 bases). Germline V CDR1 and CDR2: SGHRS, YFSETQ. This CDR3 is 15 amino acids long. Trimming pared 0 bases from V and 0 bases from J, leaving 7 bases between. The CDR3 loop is CASSLEGDSNQPQHF. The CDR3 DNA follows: TGCGCCAGCAGCTTGGAAGGGGATAGCAATCAGCCCCAGCATTTT.

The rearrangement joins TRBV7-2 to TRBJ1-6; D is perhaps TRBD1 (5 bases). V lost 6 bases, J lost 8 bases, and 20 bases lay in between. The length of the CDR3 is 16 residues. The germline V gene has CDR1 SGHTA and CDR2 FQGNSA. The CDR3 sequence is CASSPQGKGNYSPLHF. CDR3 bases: TGTGCCAGCAGTCCCCAGGGAAAAGGGAATTATTCACCCCTCCACTTT.

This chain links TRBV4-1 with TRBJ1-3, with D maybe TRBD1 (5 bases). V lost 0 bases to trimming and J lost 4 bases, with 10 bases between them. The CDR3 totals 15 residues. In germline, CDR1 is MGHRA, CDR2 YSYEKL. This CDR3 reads CASSQEPGIGNTIYF. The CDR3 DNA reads TGCGCCAGCAGCCAAGAACCAGGGATCGGAAACACCATATATTTT.

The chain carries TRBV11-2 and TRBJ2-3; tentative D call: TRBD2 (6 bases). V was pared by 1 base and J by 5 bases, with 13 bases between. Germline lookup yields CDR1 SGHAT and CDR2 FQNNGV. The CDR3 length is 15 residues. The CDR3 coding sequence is TGTGCCAGCAGCTTAGCGGTAGCGGTGGGAGATACGCAGTATTTT. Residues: CASSLAVAVGDTQYF.

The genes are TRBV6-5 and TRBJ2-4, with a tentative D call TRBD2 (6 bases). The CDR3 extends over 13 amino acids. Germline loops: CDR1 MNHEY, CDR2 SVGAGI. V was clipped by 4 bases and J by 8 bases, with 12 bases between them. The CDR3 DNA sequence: TGTGCCAGCAGTTTATTCGGGGGAGACATTCAGTACTTC. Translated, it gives CASSLFGGDIQYF.

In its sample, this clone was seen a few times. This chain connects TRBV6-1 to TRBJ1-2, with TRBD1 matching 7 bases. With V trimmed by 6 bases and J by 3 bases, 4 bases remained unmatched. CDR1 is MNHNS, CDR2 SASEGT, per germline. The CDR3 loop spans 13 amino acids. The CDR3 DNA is TGTGCCAGCAGACAACAGGGGTACTATGGCTACACCTTC. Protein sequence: CASRQQGYYGYTF.

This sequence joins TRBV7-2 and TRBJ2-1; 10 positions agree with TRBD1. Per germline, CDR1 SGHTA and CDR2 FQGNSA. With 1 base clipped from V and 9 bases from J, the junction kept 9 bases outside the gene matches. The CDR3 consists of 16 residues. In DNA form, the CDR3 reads TGTGCCAGCAGCTTAGGGACGGGACAGGGGATAAGTGAGCAGTTCTTC. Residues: CASSLGTGQGISEQFF.

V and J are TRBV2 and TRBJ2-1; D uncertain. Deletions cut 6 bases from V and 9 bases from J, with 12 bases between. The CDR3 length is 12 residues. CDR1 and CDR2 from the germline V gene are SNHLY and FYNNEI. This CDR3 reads CASSNPRGEQFF. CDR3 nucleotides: TGTGCCAGCAGCAACCCTCGCGGTGAGCAGTTCTTC.

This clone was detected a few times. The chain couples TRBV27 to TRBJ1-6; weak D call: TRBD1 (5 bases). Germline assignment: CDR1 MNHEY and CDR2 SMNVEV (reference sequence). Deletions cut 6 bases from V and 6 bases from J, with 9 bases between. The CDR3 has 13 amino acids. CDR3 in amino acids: CASRSGPNSPLHF. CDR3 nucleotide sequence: TGTGCCAGCAGGTCGGGGCCTAATTCACCCCTCCACTTT.

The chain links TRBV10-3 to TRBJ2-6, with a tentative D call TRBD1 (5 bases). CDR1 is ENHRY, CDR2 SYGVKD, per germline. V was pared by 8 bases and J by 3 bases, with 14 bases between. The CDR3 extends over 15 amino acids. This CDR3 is CAIRQGGYGANVLTF. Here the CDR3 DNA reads TGTGCCATCCGGCAGGGTGGGTATGGGGCCAACGTCCTGACTTTC.

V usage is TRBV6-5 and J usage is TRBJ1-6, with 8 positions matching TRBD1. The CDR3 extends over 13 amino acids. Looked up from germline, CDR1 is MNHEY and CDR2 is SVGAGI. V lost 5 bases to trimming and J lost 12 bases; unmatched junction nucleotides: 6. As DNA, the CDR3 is TGTGCCAGCAGTGACAGGGGCCGCCTACCCCTCCACTTT. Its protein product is CASSDRGRLPLHF.

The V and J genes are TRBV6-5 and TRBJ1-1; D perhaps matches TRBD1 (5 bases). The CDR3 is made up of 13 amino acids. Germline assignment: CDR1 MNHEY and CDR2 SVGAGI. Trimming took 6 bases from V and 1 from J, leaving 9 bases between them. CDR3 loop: CASRGTSNTEAFF. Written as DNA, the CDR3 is TGTGCCAGCAGGGGGACGTCGAACACTGAAGCTTTCTTT.

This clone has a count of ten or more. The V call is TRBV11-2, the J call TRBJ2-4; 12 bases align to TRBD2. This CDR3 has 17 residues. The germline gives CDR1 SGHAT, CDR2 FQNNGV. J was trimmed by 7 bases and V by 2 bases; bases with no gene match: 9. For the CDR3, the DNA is TGTGCCAGCAGCTTAAGTCTAGCGGGAGGGCTTGGGAACATTCAGTACTTC. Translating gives CASSLSLAGGLGNIQYF.

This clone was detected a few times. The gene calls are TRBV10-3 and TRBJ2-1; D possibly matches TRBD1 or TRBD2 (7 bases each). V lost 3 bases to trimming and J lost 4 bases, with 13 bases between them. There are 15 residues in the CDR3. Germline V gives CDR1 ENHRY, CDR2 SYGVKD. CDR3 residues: CAISDRQGGYNEQFF. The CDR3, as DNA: TGTGCCATCAGTGATAGACAGGGAGGGTACAATGAGCAGTTCTTC.

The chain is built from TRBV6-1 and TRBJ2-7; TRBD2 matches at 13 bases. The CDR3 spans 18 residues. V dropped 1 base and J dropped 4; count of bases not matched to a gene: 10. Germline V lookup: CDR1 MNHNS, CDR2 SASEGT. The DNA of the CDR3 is TGTGCCAGCAGTGAAGAGGACGGGACTAGCGGGACCGGATACGAGCAGTACTTC. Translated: CASSEEDGTSGTGYEQYF.

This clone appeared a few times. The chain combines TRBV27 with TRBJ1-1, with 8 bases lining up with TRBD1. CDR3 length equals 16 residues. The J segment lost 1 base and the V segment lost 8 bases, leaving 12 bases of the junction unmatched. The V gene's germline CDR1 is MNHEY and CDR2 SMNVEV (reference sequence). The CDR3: CASSDRGRLRNTEAFF. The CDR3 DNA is TGTGCCAGCTCTGACAGGGGCCGATTGAGGAACACTGAAGCTTTCTTT.

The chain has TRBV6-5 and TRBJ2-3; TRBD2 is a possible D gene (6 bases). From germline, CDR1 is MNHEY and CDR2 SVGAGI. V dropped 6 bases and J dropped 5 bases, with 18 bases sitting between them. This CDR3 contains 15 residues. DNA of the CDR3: TGTGCCAGCAGCCCGACCTGGCGGGATTTAGATACGCAGTATTTT. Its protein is CASSPTWRDLDTQYF.

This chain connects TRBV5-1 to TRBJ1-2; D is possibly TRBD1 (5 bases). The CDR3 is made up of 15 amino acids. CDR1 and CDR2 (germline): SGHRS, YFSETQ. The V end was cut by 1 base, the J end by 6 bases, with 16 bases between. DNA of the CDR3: TGCGCCAGCAGCTTGCGTGGCAGGGAAAAGGATGGCTACACCTTC. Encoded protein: CASSLRGREKDGYTF.

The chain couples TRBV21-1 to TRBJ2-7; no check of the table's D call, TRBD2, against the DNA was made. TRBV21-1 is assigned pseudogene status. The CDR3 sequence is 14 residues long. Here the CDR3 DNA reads TGTGCCAGCAGCAAAGTGAGGGAGTTCCGCGAGCAGTACTTC. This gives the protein CASSKVREFREQYF.

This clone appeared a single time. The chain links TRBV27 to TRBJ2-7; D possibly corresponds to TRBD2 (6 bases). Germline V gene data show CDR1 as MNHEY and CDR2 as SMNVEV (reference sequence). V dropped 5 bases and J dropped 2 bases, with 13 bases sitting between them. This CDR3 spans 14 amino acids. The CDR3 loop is CASSPGRGTYEQYF. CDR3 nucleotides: TGTGCCAGCAGTCCGGGGCGGGGTACCTACGAGCAGTACTTC.

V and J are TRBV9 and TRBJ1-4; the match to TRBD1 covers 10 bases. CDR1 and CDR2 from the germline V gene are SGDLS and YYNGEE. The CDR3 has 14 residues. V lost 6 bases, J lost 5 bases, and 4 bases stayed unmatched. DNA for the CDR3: TGTGCCAGCACGGGGGGACAGGGGAATGAAAAACTGTTTTTT. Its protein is CASTGGQGNEKLFF.

The CDR3: CASSLDRDTYGYTF. In DNA, the CDR3 is TGTGCCAGCAGCCTAGACCGGGACACCTATGGCTACACCTTC. The chain links TRBV7-8 to TRBJ1-2; possible D gene TRBD1, 6 bases. Germline values: CDR1 SGHVS, CDR2 FQNEAQ. V lost 5 bases and J lost 4, with 14 bases in between. The CDR3 has 14 residues.

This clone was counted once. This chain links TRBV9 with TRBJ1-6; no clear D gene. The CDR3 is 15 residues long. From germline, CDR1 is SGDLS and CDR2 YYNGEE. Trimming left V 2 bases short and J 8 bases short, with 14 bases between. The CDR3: CASSVAPRVDSPLHF. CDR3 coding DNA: TGTGCCAGCAGCGTGGCCCCCCGTGTGGATTCACCCCTCCACTTT.